This TCR beta chain comes out of a study of blood T cell repertoires in COVID-19. TCRdb's table, derived via immunoSEQ multiplex PCR, lists solely in-frame clones and lacks some. The sample holds under 200,000 clones, about four fifths seen once. Cohorts were based on clinical histories the participants reported. This CDR3 has 15 amino acids. Between the trimmed V and J ends, which lost 1 base and 8 bases, there was a span of 15 bases. Germline values: CDR1 SGHNT, CDR2 YYREEE (reference sequence). The receptor comes from a woman between 45 and 60 years old in a cohort exposed to, infected with or recovered from COVID-19 (not recorded which). The sequenced sample was PBMCs or T cells enriched from blood (not recorded which). The chain carries TRBV5-4 and TRBJ1-4; D gene unclear. CDR3 nucleotide sequence: TGTGCCAGCAGCTTGTCCGGAGGTTGGGAAGAAAAACTGTTTTTT. It codes for CASSLSGGWEEKLFF. The entire variable domain, with the rest obtained from reference TRBV5-4 and TRBJ1-4, is as follows: ETGVTQSPTHLIKTRGQQVTLRCSSQSGHNTVSWYQQALGQGPQFIFQYYREEENGRGNFPPRFSGLQFPNYSSELNVNALELDDSALYLCASSLSGGWEEKLFFGSGTQLSVL.